This T cell receptor (beta chain) is drawn from a study of intratumoral heterogeneity in liver cancer. Study-wide context: The median patient age was approximately 63 years, and most were male.

Trimming left V 0 bases short and J 2 bases short, with 11 bases between. Germline V gene lookup returns CDR1 SGDLS and CDR2 YYNGEE. The CDR3 has 15 amino acids. Before surgical resection, these early-stage hepatocellular carcinoma patients received no treatment. Sampled areas showed no macroscopic necrosis or hemorrhage. The protocol was immunoSEQ multiplex PCR, while the TCRdb copy is restricted to in-frame clones and leaves out a portion. The data hold just over 20,000 clones, with approximately 73% observed a single time. The sequence was obtained from a woman between 65 and 79 years old with hepatocellular carcinoma. The input for sequencing was tumor-adjacent normal tissue, taken before any cancer treatment. The chain is built from TRBV9 and TRBJ1-1; tentatively, D is TRBD1 (5 bases). CDR3 amino acids: CASSVGGALNTEAFF. The CDR3 nucleotides read TGTGCCAGCAGCGTAGGAGGGGCCCTAAACACTGAAGCTTTCTTT.